The 16 T cell receptor beta chains given below trace back to one sample, sequenced in a study of shared clonotypes between healthy human individuals (dated by TCRdb to 2019 to 2021). The library was made by the immunoSEQ multiplex PCR assay. Sourced from immuneACCESS, this table was stored by TCRdb with only in-frame sequences that have V and J called. A share of the clones is absent; for the studies checked, an unresolved V gene accounts for under half, and the remainder has no known explanation. Counted in this sample were over a million clones; roughly 74% of them appeared once. The ten top clones hold 0.6% to 0.7% of the sample. The sequenced sample consisted of memory CD4+ T cells from PBMCs. Reading the label with the study, this specimen's cell subset or site is: CD45RA-negative fraction. All receptors come from a man between 18 and 29 years old in good health. Some clones in this sample may be carry-over from other donors' samples.

This rearrangement joins TRBV27 to TRBJ2-7; D may be TRBD2 (6 bases). Germline assignment: CDR1 MNHEY and CDR2 SMNVEV (reference sequence). The CDR3 is 15 residues long. The V end was cut by 8 bases, the J end by 1 base, with 18 bases between. The CDR3 DNA is TGTGCCAGCGGGGGGTTTGAGGCAGGATCCTACGAGCAGTACTTC. Translation gives CASGGFEAGSYEQYF.

This clone was seen just once. The CDR3 nucleotides are TGTGCCAGCAGTCCCGCGGGAGGGGGTCGGGAGACCCAGTACTTC. Translating gives CASSPAGGGRETQYF. The genes are TRBV28 and TRBJ2-5; 9 bases are shared with TRBD2. Germline V gene lookup returns CDR1 MDHEN and CDR2 SYDVKM. The CDR3 has 15 amino acids. The junction had 9 bases not matched to a gene; V was cut back by 5 bases and J by 5 bases.

This clone was found once. The chain uses TRBV29-1 and TRBJ2-5; D may be TRBD2 (6 bases). Between the trimmed V and J ends, which lost 4 bases and 6 bases, there was a span of 24 bases. Germline V gene sequence: CDR1 SQVTM, CDR2 ANQGSEA. This CDR3 has 16 amino acids. This CDR3 reads CSVAPYLSSDQQTQYF. The CDR3 DNA is TGCAGCGTTGCCCCCTACCTCTCTAGCGATCAGCAGACCCAGTACTTC.

The chain employs TRBV6-1 and TRBJ1-3; tentatively, D is TRBD1 (5 bases). The CDR3 totals 15 residues. Trimming took off 6 bases at V and 0 bases at J, with 12 bases between the two ends. Germline assignment: CDR1 MNHNS and CDR2 SASEGT. CDR3: CASSWGRGSGNTIYF. DNA of the CDR3: TGTGCCAGCAGCTGGGGGAGGGGCTCTGGAAACACCATATATTTT.

The chain has TRBV11-3 and TRBJ2-7, with D unresolved. The CDR3 is made up of 13 amino acids. The germline V and J ends were trimmed by 0 bases and 3 bases, with 6 bases remaining between them. Germline V CDR1 and CDR2: SGHNT, YENEEA. The CDR3 protein is CASSLDIGYEQYF. CDR3 in DNA: TGTGCCAGCAGCTTAGATATCGGCTACGAGCAGTACTTC. Looking up the rest from reference TRBV11-3 and TRBJ2-7 gives the full variable domain: EAGVVQSPRYKIIEKKQPVAFWCNPISGHNTLYWYLQNLGQGPELLIRYENEEAVDDSQLPKDRFSAERLKGVDSTLKIQPAELGDSAVYLCASSLDIGYEQYFGPGTRLTVT.

The DNA for the CDR3 is TGTGCCAGCAGCCTGGGACTAGCGGGAGCTCACGAGCAGTACTTC. Translation: CASSLGLAGAHEQYF. The chain is built from TRBV7-3 and TRBJ2-7; 14 nucleotides agree with TRBD2. The CDR3 is 15 amino acids. Per the germline V gene, CDR1 is SGHTA and CDR2 is FQGTGA. The V and J ends lost 5 bases and 5 bases, in that order; junction bases with no gene match: 5.

This clone was picked up many times. The rearrangement joins TRBV2 to TRBJ1-1; D is possibly TRBD1 (5 bases). This CDR3 has 15 residues. Per the germline V gene, CDR1 is SNHLY and CDR2 is FYNNEI. Trimming cost V 5 bases and J 0 bases, with 13 bases left between them. CDR3 bases: TGTGCCAGCAGTAGGGCAGGGATCCTGAACACTGAAGCTTTCTTT. This gives the protein CASSRAGILNTEAFF.

The chain has TRBV4-2 and TRBJ2-6; 12 bases match TRBD2. Germline CDR1 reads LGHNA; CDR2 reads YNFKEQ. This CDR3 contains 22 residues. V lost 0 bases, J lost 0 bases, and 12 bases stayed unmatched. The CDR3 DNA is TGTGCCAGCAGCCAAGAACTAGCGGGAGGTGAGCGTCTCGTCTCTGGGGCCAACGTCCTGACTTTC. This translates into CASSQELAGGERLVSGANVLTF.

The genes are TRBV6-5 and TRBJ2-1; 8 bases line up with TRBD2. V shed 0 bases and J 2 bases; nucleotides not matched to a gene: 3. CDR1 and CDR2 (germline): MNHEY, SVGAGI. The length of the CDR3 is 16 residues. The CDR3 is CASSYSRLATYNEQFF. CDR3 sequence (DNA): TGTGCCAGCAGTTACTCGAGACTAGCGACCTACAATGAGCAGTTCTTC.

V gene TRBV5-1 combines with J gene TRBJ2-7; D unresolved. The V gene's germline CDR1 is SGHRS and CDR2 YFSETQ. The V end lost 0 bases, the J end lost 6 bases, and 13 bases lay between the germline ends. The CDR3 length is 14 residues. CDR3 region: CASSLVEVWAEQYF. As DNA, the CDR3 is TGCGCCAGCAGCTTGGTAGAGGTTTGGGCCGAGCAGTACTTC.

This clone was counted between two and nine times. The CDR3 nucleotides are TGTGCCAGCAGCCAAGAGACTTTCCGGCCCCTTGGGGCGAACACTGAAGCTTTCTTT. This sequence encodes CASSQETFRPLGANTEAFF. This chain links TRBV14 with TRBJ1-1, with D maybe TRBD1 (5 bases). The CDR3 runs 19 residues. CDR1 and CDR2 (germline): SGHDN, FVKESK. Trimming cost V 0 bases and J 1 base, with 21 bases left between them.

Within the sample, this clone is medium-sized. This sequence joins TRBV15 and TRBJ1-5; the match to TRBD1 covers 8 bases. Trimming removed 3 bases from V and 2 bases from J; junction bases left unmatched: 3. The germline V gene encodes CDR1 LNHNV and CDR2 YYDKDF (reference sequence). The CDR3 consists of 15 residues. CDR3 DNA: TGTGCCACCAGCAGCGGGGACAGGCGCAATCAGCCCCAGCATTTT. Amino acids: CATSSGDRRNQPQHF.

In this sample, this clone turned up many times. The gene calls are TRBV28 and TRBJ2-7; D is uncertain. Germline CDR1 MDHEN, CDR2 SYDVKM. The V and J ends lost 1 base and 4 bases respectively, with 11 bases between them. The CDR3 has 14 amino acids. Written as DNA, the CDR3 is TGTGCCAGCAGTTTATCCGCCAGAAGGTACGAGCAGTACTTC. Amino acids: CASSLSARRYEQYF.

V gene TRBV28 combines with J gene TRBJ2-3; tentative D call: TRBD2 (5 bases). The CDR3 length is 14 residues. From germline, CDR1 is MDHEN and CDR2 SYDVKM. V lost 7 bases to trimming and J lost 2 bases, with 13 bases between them. CDR3 DNA: TGTGCCAGCAAAACGGGGTCACCCACAGATACGCAGTATTTT. Its translation: CASKTGSPTDTQYF.

Remarks on this clone: Other DNA variants within this sample encode the same CDR3. V is TRBV4-2 and J is TRBJ2-3; TRBD1 or TRBD2 may be the D gene (6 bases each). The CDR3 length is 14 residues. Trimming shortened V by 1 base and J by 5 bases, and 10 bases separated the two germline ends. Germline V gene data show CDR1 as LGHNA and CDR2 as YNFKEQ. The CDR3 DNA sequence: TGTGCCAGCAGCCAAGGGGGGGCGGAAGATACGCAGTATTTT. It codes for CASSQGGAEDTQYF.

CDR3 region: CASSLRGWGRNQPQHF. Here the CDR3 DNA reads TGTGCCAGCAGCCTCAGGGGGTGGGGACGCAATCAGCCCCAGCATTTT. V usage is TRBV28 and J usage is TRBJ1-5; 7 positions match TRBD1. CDR3 length: 16 residues. Germline CDR1 MDHEN, CDR2 SYDVKM. The trim removed 6 bases at V and 2 bases at J, leaving 10 bases unmatched. The variable domain in full, completed from reference TRBV28 and TRBJ1-5, reads DVKVTQSSRYLVKRTGEKVFLECVQDMDHENMFWYRQDPGLGLRLIYFSYDVKMKEKGDIPEGYSVSREKKERFSLILESASTNQTSMYLCASSLRGWGRNQPQHFGDGTRLSIL.